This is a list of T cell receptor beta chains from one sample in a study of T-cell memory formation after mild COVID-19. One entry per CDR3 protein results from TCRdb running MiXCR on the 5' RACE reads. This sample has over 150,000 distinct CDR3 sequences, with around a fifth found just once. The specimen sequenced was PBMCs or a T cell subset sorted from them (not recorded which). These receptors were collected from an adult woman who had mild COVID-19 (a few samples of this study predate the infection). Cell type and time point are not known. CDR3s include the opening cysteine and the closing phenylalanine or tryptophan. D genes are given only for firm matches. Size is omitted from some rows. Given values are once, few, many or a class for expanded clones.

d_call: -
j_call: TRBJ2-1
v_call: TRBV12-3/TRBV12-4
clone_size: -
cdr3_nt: TGTGCCAGCACAGGCGGCCCCTACAATGAGCAGTTCTTC
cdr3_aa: CASTGGPYNEQFF

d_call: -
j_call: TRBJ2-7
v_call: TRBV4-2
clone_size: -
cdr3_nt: TGTGCCAGCAGCCCGACAGAGTACGGGCAGTACTTC
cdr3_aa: CASSPTEYGQYF

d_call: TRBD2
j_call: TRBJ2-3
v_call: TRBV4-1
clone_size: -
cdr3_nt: TGCGCCAGCAGCCAAGCACTAGCGGGAACAGATACGCAGTATTTT
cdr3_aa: CASSQALAGTDTQYF

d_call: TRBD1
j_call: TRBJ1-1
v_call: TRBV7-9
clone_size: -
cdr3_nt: TGTGCCAGCAGCTCGGGACAGGGTACATTTGCCGCTTTCTTT
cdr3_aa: CASSSGQGTFAAFF

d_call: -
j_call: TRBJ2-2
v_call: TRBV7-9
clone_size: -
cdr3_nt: TGTGCCCTACCCAGGAGGTCTGACACCGGGGAGCTGTTTTTT
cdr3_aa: CALPRRSDTGELFF

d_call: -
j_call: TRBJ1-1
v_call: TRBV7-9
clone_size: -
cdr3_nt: TGTGCCAGCAGCCCGGACACCTTGAACACTGAAGCTTTCTTT
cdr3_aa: CASSPDTLNTEAFF

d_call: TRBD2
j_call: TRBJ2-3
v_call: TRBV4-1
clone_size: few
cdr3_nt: TGCGCCAGCAGCCAAGTGGCGGGGGGATTCACAGATACGCAGTATTTT
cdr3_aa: CASSQVAGGFTDTQYF

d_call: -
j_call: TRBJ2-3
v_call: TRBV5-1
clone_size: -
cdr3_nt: TGCGCCAGCAGCTTGAATTCGGCAGGGCCAGATACGCAGTATTTT
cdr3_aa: CASSLNSAGPDTQYF

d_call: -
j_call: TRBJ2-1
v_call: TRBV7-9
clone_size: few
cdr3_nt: TGTGCCAGCAGCTTAGGCCCATTGGGGGAGCAGTTCTTC
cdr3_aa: CASSLGPLGEQFF

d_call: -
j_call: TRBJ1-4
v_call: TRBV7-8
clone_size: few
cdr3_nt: TGTGCCAGCAGCTCATCCCCAGCCCAGAGGGGAAATGAAAAACTGTTTTTT
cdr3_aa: CASSSSPAQRGNEKLFF

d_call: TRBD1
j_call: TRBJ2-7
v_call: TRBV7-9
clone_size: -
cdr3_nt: TGTGCCAGCAGCTTCCCGGGACAGGGGGACCCCTACGAGCAGTACTTC
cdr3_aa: CASSFPGQGDPYEQYF

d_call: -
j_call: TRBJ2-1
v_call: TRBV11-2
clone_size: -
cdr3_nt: TGTGCCAGCAGCTTAGCATTAGGGGTGAATGAGCAGTTCTTC
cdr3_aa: CASSLALGVNEQFF

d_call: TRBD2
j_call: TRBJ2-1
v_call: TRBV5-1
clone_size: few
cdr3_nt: TGCGCCAGCAGCTTTGGGGGGGGACACAATGAGCAGTTCTTC
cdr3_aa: CASSFGGGHNEQFF

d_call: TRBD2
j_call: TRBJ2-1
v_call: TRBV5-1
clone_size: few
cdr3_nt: TGCGCCAGCAGCTCTACTAGCGGGGAGCAGTTCTTC
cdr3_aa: CASSSTSGEQFF

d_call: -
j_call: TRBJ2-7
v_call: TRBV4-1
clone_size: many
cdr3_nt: TGCGCCAGCAGCCCCGGGTCTAGGTCCTACGAGCAGTACTTC
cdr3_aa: CASSPGSRSYEQYF

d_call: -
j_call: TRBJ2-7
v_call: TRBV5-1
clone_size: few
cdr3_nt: TGCGCCAGCAGCTTGAAGGGGAATTCCTACGAGCAGTACTTC
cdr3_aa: CASSLKGNSYEQYF

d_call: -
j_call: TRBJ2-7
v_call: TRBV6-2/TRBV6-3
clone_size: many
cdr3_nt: TGTGCCAGCAGTACGGCCGGAGCCTCCTACGAGCAGTACTTC
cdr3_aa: CASSTAGASYEQYF

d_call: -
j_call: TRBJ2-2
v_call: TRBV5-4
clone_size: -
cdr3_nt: TGTGCCAGCAGCTTGTGGCCCTTCGAGGGGGGGCCGATAAGCGGGGAGCTGTTTTTT
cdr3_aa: CASSLWPFEGGPISGELFF

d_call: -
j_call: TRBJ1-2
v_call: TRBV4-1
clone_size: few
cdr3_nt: TGCGCCAGCAGCCAAGATCCGGGGGGCATCTATGGCTACACCTTC
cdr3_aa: CASSQDPGGIYGYTF

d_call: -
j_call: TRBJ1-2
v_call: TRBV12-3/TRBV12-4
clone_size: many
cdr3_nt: TGTGCCAGCAGTTCGGGCCTACCTAACTATGGCTACACCTTC
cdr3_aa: CASSSGLPNYGYTF

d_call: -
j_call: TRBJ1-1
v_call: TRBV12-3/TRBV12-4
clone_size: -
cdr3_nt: TGTGCCAGCAGTTTAGCGTACGACACTGAAGCTTTCTTT
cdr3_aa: CASSLAYDTEAFF

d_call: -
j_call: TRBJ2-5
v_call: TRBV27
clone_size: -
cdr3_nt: TGTGCCAGCAGTCTCGTCGTCGGAGAGACCCAGTACTTC
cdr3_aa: CASSLVVGETQYF

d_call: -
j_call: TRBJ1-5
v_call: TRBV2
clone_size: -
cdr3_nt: TGTGCCAGCAGTGAAAAGGGGTCGGGCAATCAGCCCCAGCATTTT
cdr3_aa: CASSEKGSGNQPQHF

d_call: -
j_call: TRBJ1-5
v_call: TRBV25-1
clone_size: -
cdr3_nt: TGTGCCAGCAGTGAAGCCGAAACTTTGAGCAATCAGCCCCAGCATTTT
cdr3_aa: CASSEAETLSNQPQHF

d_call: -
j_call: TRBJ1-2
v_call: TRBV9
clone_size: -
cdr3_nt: TGTGCCAGCAGCGTAGCTGTGGGGGGCGCAGGGTATGGCTACACCTTC
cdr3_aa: CASSVAVGGAGYGYTF

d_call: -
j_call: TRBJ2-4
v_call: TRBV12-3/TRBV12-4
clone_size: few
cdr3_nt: TGTGCCAGCAGTCCCCTAGGGGACGGTCTAGCCAAAAACATTCAGTACTTC
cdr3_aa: CASSPLGDGLAKNIQYF

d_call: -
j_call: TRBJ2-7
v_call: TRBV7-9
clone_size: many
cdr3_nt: TGTGCCAGCAGCTTCGCGCACGGGGTCACCTACGAGCAGTACTTC
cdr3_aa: CASSFAHGVTYEQYF

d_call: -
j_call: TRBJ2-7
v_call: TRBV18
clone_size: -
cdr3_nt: TGTGCCAGCTCACTCCACGGGACGGAGCAGTACTTC
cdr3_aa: CASSLHGTEQYF

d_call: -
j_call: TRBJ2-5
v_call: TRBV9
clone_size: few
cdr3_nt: TGTGCCAGCAGCCCTCACCCCGACAGGATGGAGACCCAGTACTTC
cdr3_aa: CASSPHPDRMETQYF

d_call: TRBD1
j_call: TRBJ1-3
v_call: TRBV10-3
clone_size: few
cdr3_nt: TGTGCCATCAGTGAGGGGACAGAAGGCCCTGGAAACACCATATATTTT
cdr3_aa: CAISEGTEGPGNTIYF

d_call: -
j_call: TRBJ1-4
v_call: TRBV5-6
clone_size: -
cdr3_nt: TGTGCCAGCAGCTTGATACAGGGTAATGAAAAACTGTTTTTT
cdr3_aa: CASSLIQGNEKLFF

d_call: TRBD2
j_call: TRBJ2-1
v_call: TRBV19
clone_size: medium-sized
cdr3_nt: TGTGCCAGTAGTCTTCGGACTAGATCGGATGAGCAGTTCTTC
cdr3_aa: CASSLRTRSDEQFF

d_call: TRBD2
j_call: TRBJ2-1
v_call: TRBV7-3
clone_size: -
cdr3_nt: TGTGCCAGCAGCTCCGCGGGGGGGCGTAATGAGCAGTTCTTC
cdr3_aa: CASSSAGGRNEQFF

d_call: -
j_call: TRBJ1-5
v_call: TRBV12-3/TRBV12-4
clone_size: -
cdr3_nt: TGTGCCAGCAGTTTAAATAGGGGAGGCAATCAGCCCCAGCATTTT
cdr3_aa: CASSLNRGGNQPQHF

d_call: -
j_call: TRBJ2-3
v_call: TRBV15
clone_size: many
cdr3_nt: TGTGCCACCCAACAGGTGCTCACAGATACGCAGTATTTT
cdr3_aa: CATQQVLTDTQYF

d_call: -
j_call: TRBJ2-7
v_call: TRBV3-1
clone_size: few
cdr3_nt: TGTGCCAGCAGCCAGGAGGGCTTTGGCTCCTACGAGCAGTACTTC
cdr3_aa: CASSQEGFGSYEQYF

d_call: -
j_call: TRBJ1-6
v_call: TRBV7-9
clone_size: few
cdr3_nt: TGTGCCAGCAGCTTAGGTGGGCACCTTAGGGGTCCCCTCCACTTT
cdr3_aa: CASSLGGHLRGPLHF

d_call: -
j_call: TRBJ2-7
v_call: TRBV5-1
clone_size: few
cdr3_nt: TGCGCCAGCAGCTTGGAGATTGGGGTCTACGAGCAGTACTTC
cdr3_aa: CASSLEIGVYEQYF

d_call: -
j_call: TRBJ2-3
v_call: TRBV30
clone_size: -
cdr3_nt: TGTGCCTGGAGTAGGGTCGAGGGAGATACGCAGTATTTT
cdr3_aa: CAWSRVEGDTQYF

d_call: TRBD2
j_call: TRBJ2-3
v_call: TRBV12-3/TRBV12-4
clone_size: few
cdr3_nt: TGTGCCAGCAGTTTAGTACTAGCGGGAGCTACGCAGTATTTT
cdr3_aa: CASSLVLAGATQYF

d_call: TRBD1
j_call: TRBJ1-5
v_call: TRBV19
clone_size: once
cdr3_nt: TGTGCCAGTAGTACCGGACAGGGATATCAGCCCCAGCATTTT
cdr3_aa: CASSTGQGYQPQHF

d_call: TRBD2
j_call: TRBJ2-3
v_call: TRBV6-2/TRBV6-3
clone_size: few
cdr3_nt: TGTGCCAGCAGTTACTCCACGACTAGCGGATACACAGATACGCAGTATTTT
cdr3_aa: CASSYSTTSGYTDTQYF

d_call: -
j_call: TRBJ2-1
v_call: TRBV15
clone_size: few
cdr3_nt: TGTGCCACCAGCAGAGATTGGGCCGGACCTCCCGGGAATGAGCAGTTCTTC
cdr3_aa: CATSRDWAGPPGNEQFF

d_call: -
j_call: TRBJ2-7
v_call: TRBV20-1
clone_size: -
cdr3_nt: TGCAGTGCCCCCCTAGCGAACGAGCAGTACTTC
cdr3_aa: CSAPLANEQYF

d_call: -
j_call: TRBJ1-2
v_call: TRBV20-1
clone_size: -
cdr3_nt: TGCAGTGCTAGACCTAGGGTAAACTATGGCTACACCTTC
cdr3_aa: CSARPRVNYGYTF

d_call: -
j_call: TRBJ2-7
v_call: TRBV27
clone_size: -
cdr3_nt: TGTGCCAGCAGTTTCGGGCAGAACTACGAGCAGTACTTC
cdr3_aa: CASSFGQNYEQYF

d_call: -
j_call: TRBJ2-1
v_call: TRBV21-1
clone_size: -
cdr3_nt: TGTGCCAGCAGCACCGGACTAGCGGGGAAGAGTCCCTACAATGAGCAGTTCTTC
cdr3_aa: CASSTGLAGKSPYNEQFF

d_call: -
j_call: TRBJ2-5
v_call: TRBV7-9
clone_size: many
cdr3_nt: TGTGCCAGCAGCTTAGACAGGGAAGAGACCCAGTACTTC
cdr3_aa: CASSLDREETQYF

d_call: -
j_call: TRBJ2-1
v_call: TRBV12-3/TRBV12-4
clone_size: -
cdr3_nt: TGTGCCAGCAGTCCGGACTCCCTCTGGTACAATGAGCAGTTCTTC
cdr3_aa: CASSPDSLWYNEQFF

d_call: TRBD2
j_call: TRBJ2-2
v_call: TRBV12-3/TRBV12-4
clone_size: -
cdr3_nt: TGTGCCAGCAGGCCGGGGGGTCACACCGGGGAGCTGTTTTTT
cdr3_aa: CASRPGGHTGELFF

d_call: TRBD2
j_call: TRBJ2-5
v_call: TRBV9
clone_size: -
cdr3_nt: TGTGCCAGCAGCGTAGGAGCGGGGATTCGGGAGACCCAGTACTTC
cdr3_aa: CASSVGAGIRETQYF

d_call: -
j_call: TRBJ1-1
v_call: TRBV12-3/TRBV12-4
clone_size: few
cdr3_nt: TGTGCCAGCAGTTCCTCGGACACCCACACTGAAGCTTTCTTT
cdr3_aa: CASSSSDTHTEAFF

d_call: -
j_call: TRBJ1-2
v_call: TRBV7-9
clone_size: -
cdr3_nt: TGTGCCAGCAGCTTTAGTGAAGGAGCTAACTATGGCTACACCTTC
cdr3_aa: CASSFSEGANYGYTF

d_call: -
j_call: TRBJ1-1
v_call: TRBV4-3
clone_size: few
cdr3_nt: TGCGCCAGCAGCCAAGATGGGAAGGGCCAGAACACTGAAGCTTTCTTT
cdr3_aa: CASSQDGKGQNTEAFF

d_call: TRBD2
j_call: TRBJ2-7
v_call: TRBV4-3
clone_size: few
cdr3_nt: TGCGCCAGCAGCCAAGGTGCTAGCGGGAGTAGCCACGAGCAGTACTTC
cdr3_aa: CASSQGASGSSHEQYF

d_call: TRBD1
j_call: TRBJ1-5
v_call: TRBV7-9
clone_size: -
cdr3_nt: TGTGCCAGCAGCCCGACGGACAGGGGGATGAATCAGCCCCAGCATTTT
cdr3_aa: CASSPTDRGMNQPQHF

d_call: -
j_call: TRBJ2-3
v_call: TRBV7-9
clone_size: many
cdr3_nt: TGTGCCAGCAGCTGGGGGGACAGTAGCACAGATACGCAGTATTTT
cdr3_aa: CASSWGDSSTDTQYF